This T cell receptor (beta chain) was identified in a study of blood T cell repertoires in COVID-19. Cohort assignment relied on participant-reported clinical history. As handled by the study authors: Estimation of nucleated cell counts relied on the amplification of reference gene primers. Sequenced by immunoSEQ multiplex PCR; TCRdb stores in-frame clones only, minus some. D and trimming come from the DNA, and the V and J calls and clone size come from that table. This table has 400,000 to 450,000 clones, approximately 92% appearing once. The germline V and J ends were trimmed by 4 bases and 4 bases, with 10 bases remaining between them. Germline V gene sequence: CDR1 KGHSH, CDR2 LQKENI. The CDR3 length is 14 residues.

Sequencing input: PBMCs or T cells enriched from blood (not recorded which). The receptor was derived from a young man who had recovered from COVID-19. The rearrangement uses TRBV18 and TRBJ1-4, with D perhaps matching TRBD1 (5 bases). CDR3 bases: TGTGCCAGCTCACGCCGCGGGGGTAATGAAAAACTGTTTTTT. It is translated as CASSRRGGNEKLFF.